This TCR beta chain was observed in a study of identical twins listed by TCRdb under 2016. Regarding the research as a whole: To test whether fetal clonotypes persist, this study deep-sequenced TCR alpha and beta repertoires from monozygotic twins, from unrelated adults of various ages, and from cord blood. To rule out contamination, replicate twin experiments were performed at different times with different library preparation protocols.

Only healthy Caucasian donors were included. Three pairs of female monozygotic twins, all aged roughly 18 to 29 years, were included in the twin cohort. Positive isolation kits from Invitrogen were used to isolate the CD4+ and CD8+ T cell populations. This clonotype was seen repeatedly, ten times or more. This clone's antigen is unknown. No qualities accompany the bases; no much larger clone lies one base away. Broader findings and caveats from the paper: Zero-insertion analyses could be partly confounded by invariant T cells such as MAIT and iNKT, though diverse VJ usage argued against such confounding for most clonotypes. Because the same donors could not be followed over many years, conclusions were based on cross-sectional statistical analysis. Compared with coincidental sharing between unrelated individuals, out-of-frame TCR alpha sequences shared between twins showed an excess of sequences with low generation probability. In monozygotic twins, recombination models systematically underestimated out-of-frame TCR alpha sharing, but the models matched the sharing seen between unrelated individuals. Fewer insertions were carried by abundant cord blood beta clonotypes, a similar but weaker trend appeared in young adult naive repertoires, and no such trend appeared in memory repertoires. The excess sharing between twins in beta out-of-frame sequences was weaker because fewer shared sequences reduced the signal-to-noise ratio.

The CDR1 and CDR2 encoded by the germline V gene (reference sequence) are DFQATT and SNEGSKA. Germline trimming amounts to 4 bases on V and 6 bases on J, with 12 as the count of junction bases outside the gene matches. The CDR3 has 14 amino acids, counting the end cysteine and valine. The read is trimmed to its CDR3 DNA, 42 bases read in frame from base 1. Libraries were built with 5' RACE. The instrument given in TCRdb is Illumina HiSeq 2000. A universal primer binding site was added through template switching, and the final cDNA carried a unique molecular identifier so that TCR cDNA molecules could be counted accurately. First-strand cDNA for TCR alpha and beta chains was synthesized from specific primers in the conserved constant-segment region. Each cDNA library was double barcoded, with a SMART-Mk sample barcode plus Illumina barcodes, to control for contamination. TruSeq adapter sequences along with Illumina sample barcodes were introduced in two successive PCR steps. Sequencing of the TCR alpha and beta cDNA libraries was done on the Illumina HiSeq platform using custom primers. The study's own analysis went as follows. MiGEC was used to process raw reads and extract unique molecular identifiers, and MiXCR was used to find CDR3 positions. Recombination models were inferred per individual with the repgenHMM and IGoR tools using an EM algorithm. The tcR package in R was used for shared clonotype analysis, with sharing normalized by the product of cloneset sizes. Out-of-frame nonproductive sequences were analyzed to study raw recombination free of thymic and clonal selection effects. The public reads were quality trimmed at Q25 with fastp and then assembled into clones with MiXCR by TCRdb, keeping productive beta chains. CDR3 protein sequences are deduplicated, and each keeps its most common genes and DNA. TCRdb, not the authors, supplied the V and J calls. The sample data list 500,000 to 550,000 distinct CDR3 sequences, and under 25% of these were observed just once. Approximately 0.52% of the sample is in the top ten clones.

These data also formed part of another study, on yellow fever vaccine responses in identical twins. The second paper states: The T cell response to vaccination in identical twins was reported by the authors to appear partly convergent and partly personalized. In the study, vaccine-responding T cell clones were precisely tracked in identical twins.

The receptor chain draws on TRBV20-1 and TRBJ2-7; 7 bases in the junction line up with TRBD1. The sequence was obtained from a woman younger than 30 in good health. The sequencing sample was made of CD4+ T cells sorted from blood. CDR3 sequence: CSAKPPTGSTEQYV. The DNA sequence reads TGCAGTGCTAAGCCCCCGACAGGGAGTACCGAGCAGTACGTC.